This T cell receptor beta chain was found in a study of blood T cell repertoires in COVID-19. The wider study: T cells, B-cell-depleted T cells, or PBMCs provided the cDNA or gDNA that served as material.

The authors' processing: Nucleated cell number was recorded as an estimate derived from reference gene primer amplification. Sequencing was performed with immunoSEQ multiplex PCR; in TCRdb, only in-frame clones are kept and a portion is missing. V and J calls plus clone size are reproduced from that table; the DNA served to infer D and trimming. The sample contains a few hundred thousand clones, 70% to 90% of which appear only once. CDR3 size: 14 residues. V gave up 1 base and J gave up 4 bases; unmatched junction bases: 2. Looked up from germline, CDR1 is LGHNT and CDR2 is FRNRAP. The chain joins TRBV12-5 to TRBJ1-1; TRBD1 aligns across 8 bases. This sequence originates from a man aged 55 to 70 who had recovered from COVID-19. What was sequenced was peripheral blood. The CDR3 loop reads CASGLGQGFTEAFF. CDR3 nucleotides: TGTGCTAGTGGTTTGGGACAGGGGTTCACTGAAGCTTTCTTT.